Presented here are 28 T cell receptor beta chains from one specimen sequenced in a study of Tregs in tolerant kidney transplant recipients. Assay: immunoSEQ multiplex PCR; the TCRdb copy retains only in-frame clones and omits some. The repertoire consists of 100,000 to 120,000 clones, with nearly 90% occurring once and the leading ten covering roughly 0.31%. The material was CD4+ T cells from blood, obtained before the transplant. The receptors shown here come from a human donor who received a combined kidney and bone marrow transplant.

CDR3 sequence: CAISVSSELSYNEQFF. Here the CDR3 DNA reads TGTGCCATCAGTGTATCTAGCGAGTTGTCCTACAATGAGCAGTTCTTC. The genes are TRBV10-3 and TRBJ2-1; tentative D call: TRBD2 (6 bases). The CDR3 loop spans 16 amino acids. Per germline, CDR1 ENHRY and CDR2 SYGVKD. V lost 4 bases and J lost 1, with 14 bases in between.

This rearrangement joins TRBV27 to TRBJ1-5; perhaps TRBD1 as D (5 bases). Germline assignment: CDR1 MNHEY and CDR2 SMNVEV (reference sequence). Trimming stripped 5 bases from V and 0 bases from J, with 14 bases between. This CDR3 is 16 amino acids long. Here the CDR3 DNA reads TGTGCCAGCAGTCGCGCCGGGGGGAGTAGCAATCAGCCCCAGCATTTT. Its translation: CASSRAGGSSNQPQHF.

The chain joins TRBV2 to TRBJ1-5, with 7 bases fitting TRBD1. The CDR3 contains 15 residues. V shed 6 bases, J shed 6 bases, and the junction held 11 bases outside the gene matches. Germline V gene lookup returns CDR1 SNHLY and CDR2 FYNNEI. This chain's CDR3 is CASRGATGKAQPQHF. The CDR3 DNA follows: TGTGCCAGCAGAGGGGCGACAGGGAAGGCTCAGCCCCAGCATTTT.

The V gene is TRBV27, the J gene TRBJ2-7, with D perhaps matching TRBD2 (6 bases). Germline lookup yields CDR1 MNHEY and CDR2 SMNVEV (reference sequence). V lost 3 bases and J lost 4, with 10 bases in between. The CDR3 is 13 amino acids. The DNA for the CDR3 is TGTGCCAGCAGTTTCGTGGGGGGTTACGAGCAGTACTTC. It is translated as CASSFVGGYEQYF.

The rearrangement joins TRBV2 to TRBJ2-3, with 7 bases that match TRBD1. This CDR3 comprises 14 residues. Germline CDR1 is SNHLY and CDR2 is FYNNEI. Trimming removed 5 bases from V and 5 bases from J; junction bases left unmatched: 7. The DNA of the CDR3 is TGTGCCAGCAGTCCGGACAGGTCGGAAGATACGCAGTATTTT. It codes for CASSPDRSEDTQYF.

V is TRBV2 and J is TRBJ2-3; perhaps TRBD2 as D (5 bases). V gave up 10 bases and J gave up 4 bases, with 15 bases separating them. Looked up from germline, CDR1 is SNHLY and CDR2 is FYNNEI. CDR3 length: 13 residues. This CDR3 reads CATAKEVADTQYF. In DNA form, the CDR3 reads TGTGCCACAGCAAAGGAGGTGGCAGATACGCAGTATTTT. Filled out from reference TRBV2 and TRBJ2-3, the complete variable domain reads EPEVTQTPSHQVTQMGQEVILRCVPISNHLYFYWYRQILGQKVEFLVSFYNNEISEKSEIFDDQFSVERPDGSNFTLKIRSTKLEDSAMYFCATAKEVADTQYFGPGTRLTVL.

The chain is built from TRBV19 and TRBJ2-5; 8 positions agree with TRBD2. The germline CDR1 and CDR2 sequences are LNHDA and SQIVND (reference sequence). V was pared by 2 bases and J by 5 bases, with 7 bases of the junction left unmatched. CDR3 length: 15 residues. CDR3 in amino acids: CASSIIAGGLETQYF. The CDR3, as DNA: TGTGCCAGTAGTATAATTGCGGGGGGCCTGGAGACCCAGTACTTC.

This clone was found once. V is TRBV28 and J is TRBJ2-7, with 7 bases fitting TRBD2. J was trimmed by 6 bases and V by 8 bases; bases with no gene match: 10. The germline V gene encodes CDR1 MDHEN and CDR2 SYDVKM. The CDR3 totals 13 residues. CDR3 loop: CASYGRDYGEQYF. The DNA of the CDR3 is TGTGCCAGCTATGGAAGGGACTATGGCGAGCAGTACTTC.

This chain links TRBV6-1 with TRBJ2-3; 10 bases line up with TRBD2. The J segment lost 1 base and the V segment lost 4 bases, leaving 2 bases of the junction unmatched. Germline V gene lookup returns CDR1 MNHNS and CDR2 SASEGT. This CDR3 region has 15 residues. CDR3 sequence: CASSALAGGTDTQYF. CDR3 nucleotides: TGTGCCAGCAGTGCCCTAGCGGGGGGCACAGATACGCAGTATTTT.

The chain links TRBV28 to TRBJ1-2, with no clear D. Germline CDR1 and CDR2: MDHEN and SYDVKM. Trimming stripped 3 bases from V and 8 bases from J, with 7 bases between. CDR3 size: 11 residues. The CDR3 region is CASSFGVGYTF. The CDR3 region has the DNA TGTGCCAGCAGTTTCGGGGTGGGCTACACCTTC.

The V and J genes are TRBV6-5 and TRBJ1-1, with TRBD1 matching 7 bases. CDR3 length: 14 residues. After removal of 8 bases from V and 4 bases from J, the junction contained 10 bases not matched to a gene. The germline gives CDR1 MNHEY, CDR2 SVGAGI. In nucleotides, the CDR3 is TGTGCCAGCTTTGGGAGTACAGGGGCCACTGAAGCTTTCTTT. Protein sequence: CASFGSTGATEAFF.

This chain joins TRBV7-8 and TRBJ2-5; TRBD2 aligns across 8 bases. CDR3 length: 14 amino acids. Germline V gene data show CDR1 as SGHVS and CDR2 as FQNEAQ. V shed 4 bases and J 5 bases; nucleotides not matched to a gene: 6. CDR3 sequence: CASSWEQRGETQYF. In DNA form, the CDR3 reads TGTGCCAGCAGCTGGGAGCAGCGGGGGGAGACCCAGTACTTC. Full variable domain (missing parts from reference TRBV7-8 and TRBJ2-5): GAGVSQSPRYKVAKRGQDVALRCDPISGHVSLFWYQQALGQGPEFLTYFQNEAQLDKSGLPSDRFFAERPEGSVSTLKIQRTQQEDSAVYLCASSWEQRGETQYFGPGTRLLVL.

The chain combines TRBV6-6 with TRBJ2-1; the match to TRBD1 covers 12 bases. This CDR3 is 16 amino acids long. From germline, CDR1 is MNHNY and CDR2 SVGAGI (reference sequence). Germline trimming cut 1 base from V and 8 bases from J; bases unmatched to any gene: 6. CDR3 sequence reads: CASSYWGTGGEDEQFF. CDR3 sequence (DNA): TGTGCCAGCAGTTACTGGGGGACAGGGGGCGAGGATGAGCAGTTCTTC.

The chain recombines TRBV13 with TRBJ2-3, with 12 bases matching TRBD1. The V segment lost 4 bases and the J segment 7 bases; nucleotides outside the gene matches: 12. The CDR3 loop spans 17 amino acids. CDR1 is PRHDT, CDR2 FYEKMQ, per germline (reference sequence). The CDR3 is CASSYLSGQGARYTQYF. Written as DNA, the CDR3 is TGTGCCAGCAGCTACCTATCGGGACAGGGGGCGCGGTATACGCAGTATTTT. Full variable domain (missing parts from reference TRBV13 and TRBJ2-3): AAGVIQSPRHLIKEKRETATLKCYPIPRHDTVYWYQQGPGQDPQFLISFYEKMQSDKGSIPDRFSAQQFSDYHSELNMSSLELGDSALYFCASSYLSGQGARYTQYFGPGTRLTVL.

V is TRBV27 and J is TRBJ2-1; D call uncertain. CDR3 length: 14 residues. Trimming pared 7 bases from V and 2 bases from J, leaving 12 bases between. The germline V gene encodes CDR1 MNHEY and CDR2 SMNVEV (reference sequence). CDR3 sequence (DNA): TGTGCCAGCACGTTCTCTTGGCCCTACAATGAGCAGTTCTTC. It yields the protein CASTFSWPYNEQFF.

The V call is TRBV10-1, the J call TRBJ2-3; tentative D call: TRBD2 (7 bases). Per germline, CDR1 WNHNN and CDR2 SYGVQD (reference sequence). This CDR3 region has 12 residues. The ends were cut back, 8 bases at V and 5 bases at J, with 11 bases in the middle. The DNA of the CDR3 is TGCGCCAGCGGGAGGGGGAGAGATACGCAGTATTTT. It is translated as CASGRGRDTQYF.

The chain links TRBV5-1 to TRBJ2-7; 10 bases line up with TRBD2. CDR3 length: 14 residues. Unmatched junction bases numbered 12, after V lost 4 bases and J lost 11 bases. In germline, CDR1 is SGHRS, CDR2 YFSETQ. The CDR3 loop is CASSALAGALEEYF. CDR3 DNA sequence: TGCGCCAGCAGCGCCCTAGCGGGGGCGTTGGAGGAGTACTTC.

This rearrangement joins TRBV7-2 to TRBJ1-2, with TRBD1 matching 8 bases. The CDR3 contains 14 residues. The germline V gene has CDR1 SGHTA and CDR2 FQGNSA. V lost 4 bases, J lost 4 bases, and 5 bases stayed unmatched. In nucleotides, the CDR3 is TGTGCCAGCAGCTCGGGGACAGGATTCTATGGCTACACCTTC. Protein sequence: CASSSGTGFYGYTF.

The chain uses TRBV25-1 and TRBJ1-6; 9 bases are shared with TRBD1. The V gene's germline CDR1 is MGHDK and CDR2 SYGVNS. There are 16 residues in the CDR3. V lost 0 bases to trimming and J lost 6 bases; unmatched junction nucleotides: 3. The CDR3 region has the DNA TGTGCCAGCAGTGAATATATGGGACAGGGTAATTCACCCCTCCACTTT. This sequence encodes CASSEYMGQGNSPLHF.

The chain carries TRBV15 and TRBJ1-5; D not certain. The germline V gene has CDR1 LNHNV and CDR2 YYDKDF (reference sequence). The CDR3 is 14 residues long. V was trimmed by 0 bases and J by 9 bases, leaving 12 bases between them. The chain's CDR3 is CATSRDTRGPPQHF. CDR3 nucleotide sequence: TGTGCCACCAGCAGAGATACCCGAGGGCCGCCCCAGCATTTT.

CDR3 in amino acids: CASKAGGLQETQYF. Here the CDR3 DNA reads TGTGCCAGCAAGGCGGGGGGGCTCCAAGAGACCCAGTACTTC. The chain combines TRBV6-5 with TRBJ2-5, with 9 bases that match TRBD2. Unmatched junction bases numbered 4, after V lost 7 bases and J lost 1 base. The length of the CDR3 is 14 residues. Germline values: CDR1 MNHEY, CDR2 SVGAGI.

This sequence joins TRBV5-1 and TRBJ1-1; D possibly corresponds to TRBD1 (5 bases). The CDR3 runs 15 residues. Between the trimmed V and J ends, which lost 6 bases and 1 base, there was a span of 16 bases. Germline CDR1 and CDR2: SGHRS and YFSETQ. The CDR3: CASNTGGTRNTEAFF. CDR3 nucleotide sequence: TGCGCCAGCAATACAGGAGGGACCCGGAACACTGAAGCTTTCTTT. Using reference TRBV5-1 and TRBJ1-1 for the parts outside the CDR3, the full variable domain is KAGVTQTPRYLIKTRGQQVTLSCSPISGHRSVSWYQQTPGQGLQFLFEYFSETQRNKGNFPGRFSGRQFSNSRSEMNVSTLELGDSALYLCASNTGGTRNTEAFFGQGTRLTVV.

The gene calls are TRBV11-1 and TRBJ1-2; 8 bases agree with TRBD1. The trim removed 4 bases at V and 3 bases at J, leaving 7 bases unmatched. CDR3 length: 15 residues. CDR1 SGHAT and CDR2 FQDESV come from the germline V gene (reference sequence). This CDR3 is CASSSRDRTYYGYTF. The DNA of the CDR3 is TGTGCCAGCAGCTCCCGGGACAGGACTTACTATGGCTACACCTTC. The full variable domain, in which reference TRBV11-1 and TRBJ1-2 provide the parts outside the CDR3, is EAEVAQSPRYKITEKSQAVAFWCDPISGHATLYWYRQILGQGPELLVQFQDESVVDDSQLPKDRFSAERLKGVDSTLKIQPAELGDSAMYLCASSSRDRTYYGYTFGSGTRLTVV.

The genes are TRBV6-5 and TRBJ2-3; the match to TRBD2 covers 9 bases. Trimming at V came to 6 bases and at J to 3 bases, leaving 7 bases not matched to a gene. The CDR3 covers 15 residues. From germline, CDR1 is MNHEY and CDR2 SVGAGI. This chain's CDR3 is CASRGGGAGTDTQYF. CDR3 in DNA: TGTGCCAGCAGGGGCGGGGGGGCTGGTACAGATACGCAGTATTTT.

The CDR3 sequence is CASSSVPGLAGGVPYEQYF. In DNA form, the CDR3 reads TGTGCCAGCAGCTCCGTCCCGGGACTAGCGGGGGGAGTCCCCTACGAGCAGTACTTC. This chain links TRBV11-2 with TRBJ2-7, with 15 bases lining up with TRBD2. With V trimmed by 4 bases and J by 2 bases, 12 bases remained unmatched. Germline values: CDR1 SGHAT, CDR2 FQNNGV. This CDR3 spans 19 amino acids.

This rearrangement joins TRBV5-1 to TRBJ2-7, with 10 bases matching TRBD1. The CDR3 spans 17 residues. CDR1 and CDR2 from the germline V gene are SGHRS and YFSETQ. The junction had 6 bases not matched to a gene; V was cut back by 0 bases and J by 0 bases. CDR3 amino acids: CASSLAGRDRGSYEQYF. In nucleotides, the CDR3 is TGCGCCAGCAGCTTGGCCGGCCGGGACAGGGGCTCCTACGAGCAGTACTTC.

The genes are TRBV7-9 and TRBJ2-1; D might be TRBD2 (5 bases). Germline loops: CDR1 SEHNR, CDR2 FQNEAQ (reference sequence). The CDR3 has 14 amino acids. V lost 2 bases and J 5 bases, leaving 10 bases between the germline ends. CDR3 in amino acids: CASSLLAPHNEQFF. CDR3 sequence (DNA): TGTGCCAGCAGCTTATTAGCGCCTCACAATGAGCAGTTCTTC.

The chain joins TRBV9 to TRBJ2-5, with D uncertain. Germline-derived CDR1 and CDR2 are SGDLS and YYNGEE. Trimming removed 3 bases from V and 2 bases from J, with 14 bases in between. The CDR3 is made up of 15 amino acids. The CDR3 DNA sequence: TGTGCCAGCAGCGGGAGTCCAGTTTCTCAAGAGACCCAGTACTTC. Protein sequence: CASSGSPVSQETQYF.